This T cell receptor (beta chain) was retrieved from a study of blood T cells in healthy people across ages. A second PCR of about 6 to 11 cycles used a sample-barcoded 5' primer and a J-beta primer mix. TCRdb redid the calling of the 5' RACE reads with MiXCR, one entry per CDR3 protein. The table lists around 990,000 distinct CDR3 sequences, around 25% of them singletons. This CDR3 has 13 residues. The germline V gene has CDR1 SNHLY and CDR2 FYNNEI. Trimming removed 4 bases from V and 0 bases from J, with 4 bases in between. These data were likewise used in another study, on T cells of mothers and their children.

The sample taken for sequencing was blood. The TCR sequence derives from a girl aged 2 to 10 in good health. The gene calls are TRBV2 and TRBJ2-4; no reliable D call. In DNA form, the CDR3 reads TGTGCCAGCAGTGTTCTAGCCAAAAACATTCAGTACTTC. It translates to CASSVLAKNIQYF.